Shown below are 21 T cell receptor beta chains from a single sample sequenced in a study of T cell responses to AZD1222 COVID-19 vaccine. Method: immunoSEQ multiplex PCR; TCRdb's copy keeps in-frame clones and lacks some. The sample comprises around 140,000 clones, 90% to 95% of which are singletons, and 1.5% to 2% rests with the top ten. Material: peripheral blood, obtained on day 0 of AZD1222 vaccination. The receptors shown here come from an adult in good health.

The chain is built from TRBV7-3 and TRBJ2-1, with D uncertain. Germline CDR1 is SGHTA and CDR2 is FQGTGA. The V gene lost 5 bases and the J gene lost 1 base, with 12 bases spanning the gap. The CDR3 runs to 15 residues. The CDR3 DNA is TGTGCCAGCAGCCCCAACTTGGGATCCTACAATGAGCAGTTCTTC. Protein: CASSPNLGSYNEQFF.

CDR3 amino acids: CSASGVGYGGRDINTQYF. As DNA, the CDR3 is TGCAGTGCTAGTGGAGTCGGGTATGGCGGGCGGGATATTAATACGCAGTATTTT. The rearrangement links TRBV20-1 to TRBJ2-3; possibly TRBD2 for D (6 bases). The CDR3 is made up of 18 amino acids. Germline CDR1 DFQATT, CDR2 SNEGSKA (reference sequence). V lost 3 bases to trimming and J lost 7 bases, with 29 bases between them.

This chain links TRBV5-5 with TRBJ1-1; D unclear. This CDR3 is 12 amino acids long. Germline CDR1 and CDR2: SGHKS and YYEKEE (reference sequence). Trimming stripped 2 bases from V and 10 bases from J, with 12 bases between. The CDR3: CASSFALSGAFF. CDR3 nucleotide sequence: TGTGCCAGCAGCTTCGCACTCTCAGGAGCTTTCTTT.

V is TRBV5-4 and J is TRBJ1-4, with 8 positions matching TRBD1. Germline trimming cut 2 bases from V and 7 bases from J; bases unmatched to any gene: 4. CDR1 SGHNT and CDR2 YYREEE come from the germline V gene (reference sequence). The CDR3 sequence is 14 residues long. CDR3 in amino acids: CASSFDRGSEKLFF. In DNA form, the CDR3 reads TGTGCCAGCAGCTTCGACAGGGGTAGTGAAAAACTGTTTTTT. The variable domain in full, with the rest retrieved from reference TRBV5-4 and TRBJ1-4, is ETGVTQSPTHLIKTRGQQVTLRCSSQSGHNTVSWYQQALGQGPQFIFQYYREEENGRGNFPPRFSGLQFPNYSSELNVNALELDDSALYLCASSFDRGSEKLFFGSGTQLSVL.

The chain combines TRBV5-5 with TRBJ1-5, with a weak D call TRBD1 (6 bases). In germline, CDR1 is SGHKS, CDR2 YYEKEE (reference sequence). The V end was cut by 1 base, the J end by 16 bases, with 12 bases between. The CDR3 contains 11 residues. The CDR3 region is CASSLSGVEHF. CDR3 nucleotides: TGTGCCAGCAGCTTGTCAGGGGTAGAACATTTT.

This chain joins TRBV10-1 and TRBJ2-2; TRBD2 is a possible D gene (5 bases). Trimming removed 6 bases from V and 2 bases from J, with 19 bases in between. CDR3 length: 17 residues. Germline V gene sequence: CDR1 WNHNN, CDR2 SYGVQD (reference sequence). CDR3 amino acids: CASSPSPGLRNTGELFF. The CDR3 nucleotides read TGCGCCAGCAGCCCCTCTCCGGGGTTACGTAACACCGGGGAGCTGTTTTTT.

The chain uses TRBV4-2 and TRBJ1-2, with TRBD1 as a possible D gene (5 bases). V lost 0 bases and J 3 bases, leaving 11 bases between the germline ends. The CDR3 length is 15 residues. Germline V lookup: CDR1 LGHNA, CDR2 YNFKEQ. The CDR3, as DNA: TGTGCCAGCAGCCAAGATGGTAGGGGAGACTATGGCTACACCTTC. Amino acids: CASSQDGRGDYGYTF.

The CDR3 region has the DNA TGTGCCAGCAGTGTCGGGATGGTTAAGGCGAACTATGGCTACACCTTC. Translated, it gives CASSVGMVKANYGYTF. The chain is built from TRBV9 and TRBJ1-2, with unresolved D. V lost 5 bases and J 2 bases, leaving 19 bases between the germline ends. This CDR3 spans 16 amino acids. CDR1 is SGDLS and CDR2 is YYNGEE in the germline V gene. Combining the CDR3 with reference TRBV9 and TRBJ1-2 gives the whole variable domain DSGVTQTPKHLITATGQRVTLRCSPRSGDLSVYWYQQSLDQGLQFLIQYYNGEERAKGNILERFSAQQFPDLHSELNLSSLELGDSALYFCASSVGMVKANYGYTFGSGTRLTVV.

In its sample, this clone was seen once. The chain combines TRBV7-2 with TRBJ2-3; D call uncertain. Between the trimmed V and J ends, which lost 5 bases and 2 bases, there was a span of 2 bases. CDR3 length equals 11 residues. Per germline, CDR1 SGHTA and CDR2 FQGNSA. CDR3 DNA: TGTGCCAGCAGCCTCACAGATACGCAGTATTTT. This sequence encodes CASSLTDTQYF.

The V and J genes are TRBV28 and TRBJ2-7; TRBD1 is a possible D gene (6 bases). This CDR3 spans 16 amino acids. V lost 3 bases and J 7 bases, leaving 22 bases between the germline ends. The germline CDR1 and CDR2 sequences are MDHEN and SYDVKM. CDR3 sequence reads: CASSLGPGDQKDEQYF. Written as DNA, the CDR3 is TGTGCCAGCAGTTTGGGTCCAGGGGACCAAAAAGATGAGCAGTACTTC.

The rearrangement links TRBV4-3 to TRBJ1-2; D is undetermined. In germline, CDR1 is LGHNA, CDR2 YSLEER. CDR3 length equals 14 residues. V shed 4 bases and J shed 3 bases, with 12 bases lying between them. This chain's CDR3 is CASSPWTVDYGYTF. The DNA for the CDR3 is TGCGCCAGCAGCCCGTGGACCGTAGACTATGGCTACACCTTC.

The count of this clone is one. The chain employs TRBV9 and TRBJ2-2, with TRBD1 as a possible D gene (5 bases). The CDR3 sequence is 16 residues long. V lost 4 bases and J lost 4, with 17 bases in between. Germline values: CDR1 SGDLS, CDR2 YYNGEE. The CDR3 DNA is TGTGCCAGCAGCACCCACCCCCCAGGGTCCACCGGGGAGCTGTTTTTT. Its translation: CASSTHPPGSTGELFF.

The chain is built from TRBV28 and TRBJ1-1; TRBD1 might be the D (5 bases). Germline lookup yields CDR1 MDHEN and CDR2 SYDVKM. The CDR3 has 14 amino acids. V was clipped by 7 bases and J by 5 bases, with 17 bases between them. The CDR3: CASTFGAPETEAFF. CDR3 bases: TGTGCCAGCACCTTCGGGGCGCCGGAGACTGAAGCTTTCTTT.

V gene TRBV6-4 combines with J gene TRBJ1-1; D is unclear. The CDR3 has 13 amino acids. Germline lookup yields CDR1 MRHNA and CDR2 SNTAGT. V was cut by 2 bases and J by 2 bases, with 6 bases left in between. The CDR3 region is CASSDDTNTEAFF. The DNA for the CDR3 is TGTGCCAGCAGTGACGACACCAACACTGAAGCTTTCTTT.

The V and J genes are TRBV5-1 and TRBJ1-4, with D uncertain. The V gene lost 4 bases and the J gene lost 8 bases, with 15 bases spanning the gap. CDR3 size: 14 residues. Germline V lookup: CDR1 SGHRS, CDR2 YFSETQ. The CDR3 protein is CASSPGGWEEKLFF. The CDR3 DNA sequence: TGCGCCAGCAGCCCCGGCGGTTGGGAGGAAAAACTGTTTTTT.

The chain joins TRBV7-9 to TRBJ2-7, with D hard to call. Germline CDR1 is SEHNR and CDR2 is FQNEAQ (reference sequence). Trimming removed 6 bases at V and 9 bases at J, with 15 bases between. CDR3 size: 12 residues. The CDR3 here is CASSLDGRAQYF. DNA of the CDR3: TGTGCCAGCAGTCTGGACGGCCGGGCGCAGTACTTC. Combining the CDR3 with reference TRBV7-9 and TRBJ2-7 gives the whole variable domain DTGVSQNPRHKITKRGQNVTFRCDPISEHNRLYWYRQTLGQGPEFLTYFQNEAQLEKSRLLSDRFSAERPKGSFSTLEIQRTEQGDSAMYLCASSLDGRAQYFGPGTRLTVT.

The CDR3: CSASIREAGIVTPLHF. The CDR3, as DNA: TGCAGTGCTAGTATCCGGGAAGCCGGGATAGTAACACCCCTCCACTTT. V and J are TRBV20-1 and TRBJ1-6; D remains ambiguous. Trimming shortened V by 3 bases and J by 11 bases, and 23 bases separated the two germline ends. This CDR3 has 16 amino acids. The germline CDR1 and CDR2 sequences are DFQATT and SNEGSKA (reference sequence).

The CDR3 spells CASSLTSGDSYNEQFF. The CDR3 bases are TGTGCCAGCAGCCTGACTAGCGGGGACTCCTACAATGAGCAGTTCTTC. V gene TRBV9 combines with J gene TRBJ2-1; 11 nucleotides line up with TRBD2. Germline CDR1 is SGDLS and CDR2 is YYNGEE. The CDR3 has 16 amino acids. Trimming removed 4 bases from V and 0 bases from J; junction bases left unmatched: 3.

The chain uses TRBV5-8 and TRBJ2-7, with 8 bases matching TRBD1. Unmatched junction bases numbered 17, after V lost 6 bases and J lost 6 bases. The CDR3 length is 16 residues. The germline CDR1 and CDR2 sequences are SGHTS and YDEGEE. CDR3 sequence (DNA): TGTGCCAGCACAGCCCGGACAGGGCTAATGGTGGGCGAGCAGTACTTC. Protein product: CASTARTGLMVGEQYF.

This rearrangement joins TRBV6-5 to TRBJ1-1; 8 nucleotides align to TRBD1. The germline V gene encodes CDR1 MNHEY and CDR2 SVGAGI. This CDR3 has 16 residues. V lost 2 bases, J lost 0 bases, and 5 bases stayed unmatched. The CDR3, as DNA: TGTGCCAGCAGTTACGCTGGCAGGGGGCTGAACACTGAAGCTTTCTTT. This gives the protein CASSYAGRGLNTEAFF.

This rearrangement joins TRBV3-1 (or the pseudogene TRBV3-2) to TRBJ1-6, with D perhaps TRBD1 (6 bases). This CDR3 region has 15 residues. Germline lookup yields CDR1 LGHDT and CDR2 YNNKEL (reference sequence). Trimming pared 1 base from V and 6 bases from J, leaving 10 bases between. CDR3 sequence (DNA): TGTGCCAGCAGCCAAGTGGGCAGGGGTAATTCACCCCTCCACTTT. Protein: CASSQVGRGNSPLHF.